This entry lists 32 T cell receptor beta chains sequenced from one sample in a study of CD8 T cells in Susac syndrome. The RNA, about 0.5 to 1 ug, was put through reverse transcription using random hexamers. Using its own MiXCR run on the immunoSEQ multiplex PCR reads, TCRdb lists one record per CDR3 protein. The top ten hold 0.3% of the sample, which has around 100,000 distinct CDR3 sequences, 95% seen once. The material sequenced was CD8+ T cells from PBMCs. The receptors shown here come from a human donor with Susac syndrome.

This sequence joins TRBV15 and TRBJ1-1; TRBD1 matches at 12 bases. Germline assignment: CDR1 LNHNV and CDR2 YYDKDF (reference sequence). J was trimmed by 6 bases and V by 5 bases; bases with no gene match: 7. The CDR3 extends over 15 amino acids. CDR3 loop: CATSPGTGGRSEAFF. In nucleotides, the CDR3 is TGTGCCACCAGCCCCGGGACAGGGGGCCGGTCTGAAGCTTTCTTT.

The chain has TRBV10-3 and TRBJ2-5, with TRBD2 as a possible D gene (6 bases). V lost 8 bases and J lost 2, with 12 bases in between. The CDR3 runs 13 residues. CDR1 is ENHRY and CDR2 is SYGVKD in the germline V gene. CDR3 sequence (DNA): TGTGCCATCGGAGGGCGCCAGCAAGAGACCCAGTACTTC. Translated: CAIGGRQQETQYF.

This chain links TRBV5-1 with TRBJ2-5; no firm D call. CDR1 and CDR2 (germline): SGHRS, YFSETQ. The CDR3 sequence is 13 residues long. Trimming removed 2 bases at V and 2 bases at J, with 7 bases between. CDR3 in amino acids: CASSFPDQETQYF. The CDR3 DNA is TGCGCCAGCAGCTTCCCCGATCAAGAGACCCAGTACTTC.

This chain uses TRBV5-1 with TRBJ2-3; a possible D gene is TRBD1 (6 bases). Germline V gene data show CDR1 as SGHRS and CDR2 as YFSETQ. The V end was cut by 7 bases, the J end by 6 bases, with 15 bases between. The CDR3 runs to 13 residues. CDR3 in DNA: TGCGCCAGCCGTCCGGACAGCCTGGATACGCAGTATTTT. It specifies CASRPDSLDTQYF.

The chain has TRBV6-2 or TRBV6-3 and TRBJ1-2; 11 bases map to TRBD1. The CDR3 runs 13 residues. The V gene's germline CDR1 is MNHEY and CDR2 SVGEGT. V lost 4 bases, J lost 6 bases, and 1 base stayed unmatched. The CDR3 region is CASSWTGGDGYTF. The CDR3, as DNA: TGTGCCAGCAGTTGGACAGGGGGCGATGGCTACACCTTC.

V and J are TRBV28 and TRBJ2-3; D uncertain. The CDR3 is 16 residues long. Trimming stripped 6 bases from V and 3 bases from J, with 19 bases between. Germline V gives CDR1 MDHEN, CDR2 SYDVKM. The CDR3 region has the DNA TGTGCCAGCAGCCCTTTAGTGGACCCACGGACAGATACGCAGTATTTT. The encoded protein is CASSPLVDPRTDTQYF.

This clonotype was seen only once. The chain has TRBV6-1 and TRBJ2-1, with D tentatively TRBD1 (6 bases). Deletions cut 4 bases from V and 3 bases from J, with 19 bases between. Looked up from germline, CDR1 is MNHNS and CDR2 is SASEGT. The CDR3 totals 17 residues. The CDR3: CASSALPDRSNYNEQFF. The CDR3 DNA is TGTGCCAGCAGTGCACTCCCCGACAGGTCAAACTACAATGAGCAGTTCTTC.

The rearrangement joins TRBV29-1 to TRBJ2-7, with 9 bases fitting TRBD1. The J segment lost 3 bases and the V segment lost 4 bases, leaving 4 bases of the junction unmatched. CDR3 size: 13 residues. The germline gives CDR1 SQVTM, CDR2 ANQGSEA. CDR3 bases: TGCAGCGTTGTTGGACAGGGGTACTACGAGCAGTACTTC. Translated, it gives CSVVGQGYYEQYF.

J is TRBJ2-2 and V is TRBV7-9; no definite D call. Germline V lookup: CDR1 SEHNR, CDR2 FQNEAQ (reference sequence). The V end was cut by 6 bases, the J end by 2 bases, with 7 bases between. This CDR3 region has 13 residues. The CDR3 coding sequence is TGTGCCAGCAGGCCCGAAAACACCGGGGAGCTGTTTTTT. This gives the protein CASRPENTGELFF.

This clonotype was seen just once. The V call is TRBV29-1, the J call TRBJ2-5; 9 bases are a match to TRBD1. This CDR3 has 14 amino acids. Germline trimming cut 3 bases from V and 5 bases from J; bases unmatched to any gene: 7. Germline V gives CDR1 SQVTM, CDR2 ANQGSEA. CDR3 in DNA: TGCAGCGTTGAGGGGACAGGGTGGGGCGAGACCCAGTACTTC. It encodes CSVEGTGWGETQYF.

V and J are TRBV5-1 and TRBJ2-1; possible D gene TRBD1, 6 bases. Germline V gene lookup returns CDR1 SGHRS and CDR2 YFSETQ. This CDR3 comprises 15 residues. V lost 4 bases and J 0 bases, leaving 11 bases between the germline ends. CDR3 sequence reads: CASSVDSPSYNEQFF. In DNA, the CDR3 is TGCGCCAGCAGCGTGGACAGCCCCTCCTACAATGAGCAGTTCTTC. Filled out from reference TRBV5-1 and TRBJ2-1, the complete variable domain reads KAGVTQTPRYLIKTRGQQVTLSCSPISGHRSVSWYQQTPGQGLQFLFEYFSETQRNKGNFPGRFSGRQFSNSRSEMNVSTLELGDSALYLCASSVDSPSYNEQFFGPGTRLTVL.

V is TRBV9 and J is TRBJ1-1; D remains ambiguous. Germline CDR1 and CDR2: SGDLS and YYNGEE. The V gene lost 2 bases and the J gene lost 0 bases, with 8 bases spanning the gap. The CDR3 spans 14 residues. The CDR3 spells CASSVGEMNTEAFF. CDR3 in DNA: TGTGCCAGCAGCGTCGGGGAGATGAACACTGAAGCTTTCTTT.

V usage is TRBV13 and J usage is TRBJ2-3; 11 nucleotides align to TRBD2. Germline V gene lookup returns CDR1 PRHDT and CDR2 FYEKMQ (reference sequence). The CDR3 is made up of 14 amino acids. J was trimmed by 4 bases and V by 3 bases; bases with no gene match: 0. The chain's CDR3 is CASSFSGGADTQYF. The CDR3 nucleotides read TGTGCCAGCAGCTTTAGCGGGGGGGCAGATACGCAGTATTTT. The variable domain in full, completed from reference TRBV13 and TRBJ2-3, reads AAGVIQSPRHLIKEKRETATLKCYPIPRHDTVYWYQQGPGQDPQFLISFYEKMQSDKGSIPDRFSAQQFSDYHSELNMSSLELGDSALYFCASSFSGGADTQYFGPGTRLTVL.

The chain uses TRBV15 and TRBJ2-2; perhaps TRBD1 as D (6 bases). The CDR3 covers 13 residues. The V end was cut by 4 bases, the J end by 10 bases, with 13 bases between. The germline gives CDR1 LNHNV, CDR2 YYDKDF (reference sequence). The CDR3 bases are TGTGCCACCAGCACAGAGTACAGGGAGGAGCTGTTTTTT. Translating gives CATSTEYREELFF.

This chain uses TRBV9 with TRBJ1-4; 7 nucleotides line up with TRBD1. Germline CDR1 and CDR2: SGDLS and YYNGEE. The CDR3 contains 16 residues. V dropped 5 bases and J dropped 8; count of bases not matched to a gene: 15. In DNA form, the CDR3 reads TGTGCCAGCAGTTTAGGGGGCTTTTTGAGTCCGGAAAAACTGTTTTTT. Translated: CASSLGGFLSPEKLFF.

Only one count was recorded for this clonotype. The gene calls are TRBV4-1 and TRBJ1-6; 8 bases fit TRBD1. Germline CDR1 reads MGHRA; CDR2 reads YSYEKL. The V segment lost 3 bases and the J segment 10 bases; nucleotides outside the gene matches: 11. This CDR3 spans 16 amino acids. CDR3 residues: CASSQPTRGQFSPLHF. CDR3 coding DNA: TGCGCCAGCAGCCAGCCTACCAGGGGGCAATTCTCACCCCTCCACTTT.

The chain employs TRBV18 and TRBJ1-2; D might be TRBD1 (5 bases). Germline assignment: CDR1 KGHSH and CDR2 LQKENI. Trimming stripped 3 bases from V and 7 bases from J, with 12 bases between. CDR3 length: 13 amino acids. The CDR3 loop is CASSPGSRVGYTF. The CDR3 DNA sequence: TGTGCCAGCTCACCGGGGTCCAGGGTTGGCTACACCTTC. Full variable domain (missing parts from reference TRBV18 and TRBJ1-2): NAGVMQNPRHLVRRRGQEARLRCSPMKGHSHVYWYRQLPEEGLKFMVYLQKENIIDESGMPKERFSAEFPKEGPSILRIQQVVRGDSAAYFCASSPGSRVGYTFGSGTRLTVV.

This clonotype came up a few times. The chain recombines TRBV6-1 with TRBJ1-6; the match to TRBD1 covers 7 bases. The ends lost 4 bases at V and 10 bases at J; junction bases unmatched: 7. This CDR3 spans 14 amino acids. The V gene's germline CDR1 is MNHNS and CDR2 SASEGT. CDR3 sequence: CASSAGTEGSPLHF. CDR3 sequence (DNA): TGTGCCAGCAGTGCCGGGACAGAGGGATCACCCCTCCACTTT.

J is TRBJ2-3 and V is TRBV27; D may be TRBD1 (5 bases). Trimming shortened V by 2 bases and J by 2 bases, and 8 bases separated the two germline ends. This CDR3 comprises 14 residues. Germline CDR1 MNHEY, CDR2 SMNVEV (reference sequence). For the CDR3, the DNA is TGTGCCAGCAGTTTAATGGGGCACACAGATACGCAGTATTTT. It specifies CASSLMGHTDTQYF.

V gene TRBV7-3 combines with J gene TRBJ2-5, with 7 nucleotides matching TRBD2. J lost 2 bases, V lost 3 bases, and 3 bases had no gene match. This CDR3 comprises 14 residues. The germline gives CDR1 SGHTA, CDR2 FQGTGA. The CDR3, as DNA: TGTGCCAGCAGCTTCGGGGGGTCACAAGAGACCCAGTACTTC. It translates to CASSFGGSQETQYF.

The chain combines TRBV4-1 with TRBJ1-4; D is perhaps TRBD1 (6 bases). The CDR3 loop spans 16 amino acids. V was pared by 2 bases and J by 8 bases, with 18 bases between. Germline CDR1 is MGHRA and CDR2 is YSYEKL. The CDR3 coding sequence is TGCGCCAGCAGCCAACTGCCTACAGGGAGCGGGGAAAAACTGTTTTTT. Its translation: CASSQLPTGSGEKLFF.

This clonotype was picked up a small number of times. The CDR3 region is CASSQAGNQPQHF. CDR3 DNA: TGTGCCAGCAGCCAGGCTGGCAATCAGCCCCAGCATTTT. The chain is built from TRBV3-1 and TRBJ1-5; D is unresolved. CDR1 LGHDT and CDR2 YNNKEL come from the germline V gene (reference sequence). The germline V and J ends were trimmed by 3 bases and 2 bases, with 5 bases remaining between them. CDR3 length equals 13 residues.

The V call is TRBV11-2, the J call TRBJ2-7, with 8 positions matching TRBD2. The CDR3 spans 13 residues. J gave up 6 bases and V 8 bases, and 9 bases lay outside the gene matches. CDR1 is SGHAT and CDR2 is FQNNGV in the germline V gene. As DNA, the CDR3 is TGTGCCAGCGGCCCCGGGACTAGGGTCGAGCAGTACTTC. It codes for CASGPGTRVEQYF.

The chain uses TRBV7-8 and TRBJ2-5; 11 bases map to TRBD2. The CDR3 contains 15 residues. Germline V lookup: CDR1 SGHVS, CDR2 FQNEAQ. Trimming removed 5 bases from V and 3 bases from J; junction bases left unmatched: 5. CDR3 coding DNA: TGTGCCAGCAGCGTACTAGCGGGGGAGAAAGAGACCCAGTACTTC. Protein: CASSVLAGEKETQYF.

This chain uses TRBV5-1 with TRBJ1-1; 9 nucleotides align to TRBD1. V was clipped by 4 bases and J by 1 base; unmatched bases: 5. The germline V gene encodes CDR1 SGHRS and CDR2 YFSETQ. CDR3 length equals 15 residues. CDR3 sequence: CASSLDRGANTEAFF. CDR3 bases: TGCGCCAGCAGCCTCGACAGGGGGGCGAACACTGAAGCTTTCTTT.

The CDR3 sequence: CASSRQGTPGPGEDTQYF. The DNA for the CDR3 is TGTGCCAGCAGTCGACAGGGGACCCCGGGACCCGGGGAAGATACGCAGTATTTT. V is TRBV2 and J is TRBJ2-3, with 8 bases matching TRBD1. This CDR3 is 18 amino acids long. The junction had 18 bases not matched to a gene; V was cut back by 5 bases and J by 5 bases. Germline values: CDR1 SNHLY, CDR2 FYNNEI. Combining the CDR3 with reference TRBV2 and TRBJ2-3 gives the whole variable domain EPEVTQTPSHQVTQMGQEVILRCVPISNHLYFYWYRQILGQKVEFLVSFYNNEISEKSEIFDDQFSVERPDGSNFTLKIRSTKLEDSAMYFCASSRQGTPGPGEDTQYFGPGTRLTVL.

The CDR3: CASSPGQGGEQYF. DNA of the CDR3: TGCGCCAGCAGCCCTGGACAGGGCGGCGAGCAGTACTTC. This chain uses TRBV5-1 with TRBJ2-7; 8 bases are a match to TRBD1. Germline V gene lookup returns CDR1 SGHRS and CDR2 YFSETQ. This CDR3 contains 13 residues. The V gene end was trimmed by 4 bases and the J gene end by 6 bases; junction bases not matched to a gene: 6.

CDR3 protein: CASSSSGQEAFF. The CDR3 region has the DNA TGCGCCAGCAGCTCATCCGGACAAGAAGCTTTCTTT. The J gene is TRBJ1-1, the V gene TRBV5-1, with D perhaps TRBD1 (5 bases). Per the germline V gene, CDR1 is SGHRS and CDR2 is YFSETQ. CDR3 length equals 12 residues. Trimming took off 3 bases at V and 8 bases at J, with 11 bases between the two ends.

V gene TRBV4-2 combines with J gene TRBJ2-6; D is undetermined. The CDR3 spans 16 residues. CDR1 LGHNA and CDR2 YNFKEQ come from the germline V gene. With 0 bases removed from V and 0 bases from J, the gap between germline ends came to 6 bases. For the CDR3, the DNA is TGTGCCAGCAGCCAAGATAGTAACTCTGGGGCCAACGTCCTGACTTTC. Protein sequence: CASSQDSNSGANVLTF.

Here the CDR3 reads CSAMGTTTNYGYTF. CDR3 nucleotide sequence: TGCAGTGCTATGGGGACAACCACTAACTATGGCTACACCTTC. The chain recombines TRBV20-1 with TRBJ1-2, with D perhaps matching TRBD1 (6 bases). V was shortened by 4 bases and J by 0 bases, with 12 bases between the two germline ends. The CDR3 sequence is 14 residues long. Germline loops: CDR1 DFQATT, CDR2 SNEGSKA (reference sequence).

V and J are TRBV28 and TRBJ2-1; no clear D. The CDR3 totals 12 residues. Germline loops: CDR1 MDHEN, CDR2 SYDVKM. Trimming left V 3 bases short and J 12 bases short, with 12 bases between. The CDR3 DNA is TGTGCCAGCAGTTTGCCCGGGTGGGGGCAGTTCTTC. Translation gives CASSLPGWGQFF.

The chain recombines TRBV5-1 with TRBJ2-1, with 9 bases aligning to TRBD1. The germline gives CDR1 SGHRS, CDR2 YFSETQ. Trimming removed 1 base from V and 10 bases from J; junction bases left unmatched: 9. The CDR3 is 15 residues long. The CDR3 nucleotides are TGCGCCAGCAGCTTGTCCGGACAGGGGTCGGGGGAGCAGTTCTTC. It specifies CASSLSGQGSGEQFF.